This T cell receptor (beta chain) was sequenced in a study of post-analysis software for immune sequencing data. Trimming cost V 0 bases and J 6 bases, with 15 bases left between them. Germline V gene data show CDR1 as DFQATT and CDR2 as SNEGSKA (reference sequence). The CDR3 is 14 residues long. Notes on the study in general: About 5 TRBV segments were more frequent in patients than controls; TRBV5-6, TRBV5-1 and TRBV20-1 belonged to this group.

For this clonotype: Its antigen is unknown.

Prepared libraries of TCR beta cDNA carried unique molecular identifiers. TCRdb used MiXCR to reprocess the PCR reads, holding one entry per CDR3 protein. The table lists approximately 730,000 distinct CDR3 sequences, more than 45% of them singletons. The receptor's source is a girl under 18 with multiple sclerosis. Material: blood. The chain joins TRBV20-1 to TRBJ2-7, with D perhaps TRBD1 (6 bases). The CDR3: CSARDLGQYLEQYF. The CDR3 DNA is TGCAGTGCTAGAGATCTCGGACAGTATCTCGAGCAGTACTTC.